Listed below are T cell receptor beta chains from one sample, sequenced in a study of blood T cell repertoires in COVID-19. Some clones are missing from TCRdb's copy, which holds only in-frame ones; the method was immunoSEQ multiplex PCR. The sample yields over 85,000 clones, around 73% seen once. Sequenced sample: peripheral blood. The source is a man in his 60s with active or convalescent COVID-19. The CDR3 runs from the conserved cysteine through the conserved F or W. A D gene is named only where the DNA matches it firmly. Rows give clone size only sometimes, using once, few, many, or a class for an expanded clone.

d_gene	abundance	v_gene	j_gene	CDR3nt	CDR3aa
-	-	TRBV6-5	TRBJ1-1	TGTGCCAGCAGTTACTACGGTTCCCTCATGAACACTGAAGCTTTCTTT	CASSYYGSLMNTEAFF
TRBD1	-	TRBV11-3	TRBJ2-1	TGTGCCAGCAGCACCCAACAGGGGTGGGATGAGCAGTTCTTC	CASSTQQGWDEQFF
TRBD2	-	TRBV28	TRBJ2-5	TGTGCCAGCAGACTTACCGGGACTAGGAAAGAGACCCAGTACTTC	CASRLTGTRKETQYF
TRBD1	-	TRBV12-3/TRBV12-4	TRBJ1-1	TGTGCCAGCAGTCCGGACAGGGGCACTGAAGCTTTCTTT	CASSPDRGTEAFF
TRBD1	-	TRBV19	TRBJ2-7	TGTGCCAGCACGGGACAGGGCACCTACGAGCAGTACTTC	CASTGQGTYEQYF
-	-	TRBV28	TRBJ1-5	TGTGCCAGCAGACAACAGGGTAATCAGCCCCAGCATTTT	CASRQQGNQPQHF
-	-	TRBV18	TRBJ1-2	TGTGCCAGCTCACCACCGGTATCACCCCCAGGGGACTATGGCTACACCTTC	CASSPPVSPPGDYGYTF
-	-	TRBV9	TRBJ1-1	TGTGCCAGCAGCCCTCGGGACACCTTCGTGGGCACTGAAGCTTTCTTT	CASSPRDTFVGTEAFF
-	-	TRBV7-9	TRBJ2-3	TGTGCCAGCAGTTTCCGGACAGACACAGATACGCAGTATTTT	CASSFRTDTDTQYF
-	once	TRBV25-1	TRBJ1-5	TGTGCCAGCAGTGAATCCGGAGGTAATCAGCCCCAGCATTTT	CASSESGGNQPQHF
-	-	TRBV5-1	TRBJ1-1	TGCGCCAGCAGCTTGAGAGGGTTCGGGTGGGGGAACACTGAAGCTTTCTTT	CASSLRGFGWGNTEAFF
-	few	TRBV9	TRBJ2-5	TGTGCCAGCAGCGCCCGAGCGGGCCAACTCCAAGAGACCCAGTACTTC	CASSARAGQLQETQYF
-	-	TRBV28	TRBJ1-2	TGTGCCAGCAGCCCCCGTAGTCAGGGCTATGGCTACACCTTC	CASSPRSQGYGYTF
-	-	TRBV5-1	TRBJ2-2	TGCGCCAGCAGGAGGTGGACAGAGTCCACCGGGGAGCTGTTTTTT	CASRRWTESTGELFF
TRBD1	-	TRBV7-2	TRBJ2-3	TGTGCCAGCAGCTTGAGACAGGGAAGCACAGATACGCAGTATTTT	CASSLRQGSTDTQYF
-	-	TRBV28	TRBJ2-3	TGTGCCAGCAGTTTGGCGGGTGGGAGCACAGATACGCAGTATTTT	CASSLAGGSTDTQYF
TRBD2	many	TRBV6-2/TRBV6-3	TRBJ2-1	TGTGCCAGCAGTTACTCCCCGACTAGCGGGATCTACAATGAGCAGTTCTTC	CASSYSPTSGIYNEQFF
TRBD1	-	TRBV5-8	TRBJ1-1	TGTGCCAGCAGCTTCGGGTGGACAGGGAACACTGAAGCTTTCTTT	CASSFGWTGNTEAFF
TRBD2	-	TRBV29-1	TRBJ2-3	TGCAGCGTTGAAAGCCCTAGCGGGCTCACAGATACGCAGTATTTT	CSVESPSGLTDTQYF
TRBD1	-	TRBV28	TRBJ1-3	TGTGCCAGCAGACGTCCGGGACAGGGGTCAGGAAACACCATATATTTT	CASRRPGQGSGNTIYF
-	once	TRBV18	TRBJ1-3	TGTGCCAGCTCACCTTGGGAGTACACCATATATTTT	CASSPWEYTIYF
TRBD2	-	TRBV29-1	TRBJ2-5	TGCAGCGCCGGAGGGGCGGGGGGAGAGACCCAGTACTTC	CSAGGAGGETQYF
TRBD2	-	TRBV11-2	TRBJ2-1	TGTGCCAGCAGCTTAGGAAGTAGCGGGAGCTCCTACAATGAGCAGTTCTTC	CASSLGSSGSSYNEQFF
TRBD2	-	TRBV4-1	TRBJ2-1	TGCGCCAGCAGCCTAGAGGGGACTAGAAGTGAGCAGTTCTTC	CASSLEGTRSEQFF
-	-	TRBV11-2	TRBJ2-3	TGTGCCAGCAGCAACCCCTCCGGACAGAGATACACAGATACGCAGTATTTT	CASSNPSGQRYTDTQYF
-	-	TRBV6-5	TRBJ2-1	TGTGCCAGCAGCCGGAGCTCGGTGAACAATGAGCAGTTCTTC	CASSRSSVNNEQFF
-	-	TRBV27	TRBJ2-2	TGTGCCAGCAGTTTCGGTGGGACTGGCGTCGTAACGAACACCGGGGAGCTGTTTTTT	CASSFGGTGVVTNTGELFF
TRBD1	few	TRBV30	TRBJ1-2	TGTGCCTGGAGTACTACTTACAGGGGCTCGAGGGGCTACACCTTC	CAWSTTYRGSRGYTF
TRBD2	-	TRBV6-6	TRBJ2-4	TGTGCCAGCACCCGGGACGGGGGGAAAAACATTCAGTACTTC	CASTRDGGKNIQYF
TRBD1	-	TRBV5-1	TRBJ1-1	TGCGCCAGCAGCTTAACCGGGACAGGAGATACTGAAGCTTTCTTT	CASSLTGTGDTEAFF
TRBD1	-	TRBV24-1	TRBJ1-5	TGTGCCACCAGTGGGGGACAGTCCTTAAATCAGCCCCAGCATTTT	CATSGGQSLNQPQHF
-	many	TRBV2	TRBJ2-1	TGTGCCAGCAGTGGGGGCGTATCCTACAATGAGCAGTTCTTC	CASSGGVSYNEQFF
-	-	TRBV18	TRBJ1-5	TGTGCCAGCTCCCCCATAGAAGGCAATCAGCCCCAGCATTTT	CASSPIEGNQPQHF
TRBD2	-	TRBV25-1	TRBJ2-2	TGTGCCAGCAATCGTCTAGCGGGAGCCGGGGAGCTGTTTTTT	CASNRLAGAGELFF
-	-	TRBV19	TRBJ1-1	TGTGCCAGTAGAAGCGTCACTGAAGCTTTCTTT	CASRSVTEAFF
-	-	TRBV28	TRBJ1-6	TGTGCCAGCCGTCGCTCGGGACTCTATAATTCACCCCTCCACTTT	CASRRSGLYNSPLHF
TRBD1	-	TRBV5-1	TRBJ1-2	TGCGCCAGCAGCACCCGGACAGGAGCTAACTATGGCTACACCTTC	CASSTRTGANYGYTF
TRBD1	-	TRBV30	TRBJ1-5	TGTGCCTGGAGTGTAAAGGACAGGGGAAATCAGCCCCAGCATTTT	CAWSVKDRGNQPQHF
-	few	TRBV24-1	TRBJ1-4	TGTGCCACCAGTGAAGCGGGCTCTAATGAAAAACTGTTTTTT	CATSEAGSNEKLFF
-	-	TRBV6-5	TRBJ2-7	TGTGCCAGCCGAGGGGGGGTGGCTCCCTACGAGCAGTACTTC	CASRGGVAPYEQYF
-	-	TRBV28	TRBJ1-4	TGTGCCAGCAGTCCTTCGGGTACAGGGAGGGGTGAAAAACTGTTTTTT	CASSPSGTGRGEKLFF
-	-	TRBV29-1	TRBJ1-2	TGCAGCGTTCACGACGGAGTTGGTGGCTACACCTTC	CSVHDGVGGYTF
TRBD2	-	TRBV29-1	TRBJ2-1	TGCGTAGCGGGAGGGTACGATGAGCAGTTCTTC	CVAGGYDEQFF
-	-	TRBV21-1	TRBJ2-1	TGTGCCAGCAGCAAAGGGACAGCAACACATGAACACAATGAGCAGTTCTTC	CASSKGTATHEHNEQFF
TRBD1	-	TRBV18	TRBJ1-5	TGTGCCAGCTCGGACAGGAGGGGAAATCAGCCCCAGCATTTT	CASSDRRGNQPQHF